Each of the 6 T cell receptor beta chains below was sequenced from the same sample in a study of PD-L1 blockade in urothelial cancer. Only in-frame clones appear in the TCRdb table, and some are missing; sequencing was by immunoSEQ multiplex PCR. The sample has around 35,000 clones, around 82% seen once. The time point is: pretreatment peripheral blood. Sequenced material: PBMCs, taken around atezolizumab (anti-PD-L1) treatment. The receptors were sampled from a man between 60 and 70 years old with urothelial cancer.

The rearrangement links TRBV2 to TRBJ1-4; a possible D gene is TRBD1 (6 bases). Germline CDR1 SNHLY, CDR2 FYNNEI. This CDR3 region has 13 residues. Trimming pared 11 bases from V and 10 bases from J, leaving 20 bases between. CDR3 amino acids: CAGRGGFLGKLFF. DNA of the CDR3: TGTGCCGGAAGGGGGGGCTTTCTGGGAAAACTGTTTTTT.

The DNA of the CDR3 is TGTGCCAGCTCACCGGAACTAGCGCGAAGGGAGACCCAGTACTTC. Translation gives CASSPELARRETQYF. This chain links TRBV18 with TRBJ2-5, with 7 bases lining up with TRBD2. The CDR3 extends over 15 amino acids. The V gene's germline CDR1 is KGHSH and CDR2 LQKENI. V dropped 3 bases and J dropped 5; count of bases not matched to a gene: 9. Drawing the rest from reference TRBV18 and TRBJ2-5, the complete variable domain is NAGVMQNPRHLVRRRGQEARLRCSPMKGHSHVYWYRQLPEEGLKFMVYLQKENIIDESGMPKERFSAEFPKEGPSILRIQQVVRGDSAAYFCASSPELARRETQYFGPGTRLLVL.

The CDR3 region is CASSELGGSSTDTQYF. The CDR3 bases are TGTGCCAGCAGTGAACTTGGCGGGAGCAGCACAGATACGCAGTATTTT. The chain links TRBV6-1 to TRBJ2-3; 7 nucleotides agree with TRBD2. The germline V gene has CDR1 MNHNS and CDR2 SASEGT. V shed 2 bases and J 0 bases; nucleotides not matched to a gene: 5. The CDR3 has 16 residues.

This clone was found once. The chain couples TRBV7-8 to TRBJ1-1; the D is unclear. The CDR3 covers 11 residues. The V end lost 6 bases, the J end lost 6 bases, and 8 bases lay between the germline ends. The germline CDR1 and CDR2 sequences are SGHVS and FQNEAQ. Written as DNA, the CDR3 is TGTGCCAGCAGTCCGGGAGCTGAAGCTTTCTTT. Translation: CASSPGAEAFF.

The J gene is TRBJ2-1, the V gene TRBV9; 12 bases are a match to TRBD2. This CDR3 is 17 amino acids long. V trimming: 0 bases; J trimming: 7 bases; junction bases outside the gene matches: 8. Germline V lookup: CDR1 SGDLS, CDR2 YYNGEE. The CDR3 DNA follows: TGTGCCAGCAGCGTAGCCCCGACTAGCGGGAGAGTAAATGAGCAGTTCTTC. Protein sequence: CASSVAPTSGRVNEQFF.

The chain carries TRBV5-6 and TRBJ2-7; 7 bases are shared with TRBD1. V dropped 1 base and J dropped 3; count of bases not matched to a gene: 4. The germline CDR1 and CDR2 sequences are SGHDT and YYEEEE. This CDR3 has 14 amino acids. As DNA, the CDR3 is TGTGCCAGCAGCTTGCCGGGACAGAGCTACGAGCAGTACTTC. This codes for CASSLPGQSYEQYF. The entire variable domain, with the rest obtained from reference TRBV5-6 and TRBJ2-7, is as follows: DAGVTQSPTHLIKTRGQQVTLRCSPKSGHDTVSWYQQALGQGPQFIFQYYEEEERQRGNFPDRFSGHQFPNYSSELNVNALLLGDSALYLCASSLPGQSYEQYFGPGTRLTVT.